A selection of T cell receptor beta chains follows, all from one sample in a study of CD8+CD57+ T cells in acquired aplastic anemia. A single record per CDR3 protein comes from TCRdb applying MiXCR to the reads. In the table there are some 150,000 distinct CDR3 sequences, roughly 43% of which are singletons. The specimen was sorted CD4+, CD8+, or CD8+CD57+ T cells (not recorded which) from PBMCs. The receptors here all came from a human donor with aplastic anemia. CDR3s include the opening cysteine and the closing phenylalanine or tryptophan. Fields, in order: V gene, D gene, clone size, J gene, CDR3 DNA, CDR3 protein. D genes are given only for firm matches. Clone sizes are given selectively: once, few, many, or a class where the clone is expanded.

TRBV20-1	TRBD1	-	TRBJ1-5	TGCAGTGCCCTCTCCGGCGGGGACAGGTTAAATCAGCCCCAGCATTTT	CSALSGGDRLNQPQHF
TRBV28	-	-	TRBJ2-2	TGTGCCAGCAGGACCGGGACGGCGAACACCGGGGAGCTGTTTTTT	CASRTGTANTGELFF
TRBV7-9	-	many	TRBJ1-1	TGTGCCAGCAGCTTAAGTACAGGGTTTGCCGCTGAAGCTTTCTTT	CASSLSTGFAAEAFF
TRBV7-2	TRBD2	-	TRBJ2-1	TGTGTCAGCAGCTCTAGCGGGAGTGTCGGTGAGCAGTTCTTC	CVSSSSGSVGEQFF
TRBV15	-	-	TRBJ2-7	TGTGCCACCAGCAGAGACGGCTACGAGCAGTACTTC	CATSRDGYEQYF
TRBV7-6	-	-	TRBJ1-6	TGTGCCAGCAGCTTAGAACAGCAAAAAAATTCACCCCTCCACTTT	CASSLEQQKNSPLHF
TRBV10-1	-	once	TRBJ2-3	TGCGCCAGCAGTGCCGGGACCACCACAGATACGCAGTATTTT	CASSAGTTTDTQYF
TRBV24-1	-	-	TRBJ2-3	TGTGCCACGAACGGGGGACGGTCAGATACGCAGTATTTT	CATNGGRSDTQYF
TRBV4-2	-	-	TRBJ2-2	TGTGCCAGCAGCCAAGATCGGGTCGCCGGGGAGCTGTTTTTT	CASSQDRVAGELFF
TRBV9	-	many	TRBJ2-3	TGTGCCAGCTCCCGGGCGGGCCAGGGAGATACGCAGTATTTT	CASSRAGQGDTQYF
TRBV15	TRBD1	many	TRBJ1-1	TGTGCCACCAGCAGCCCTTTTGAGGGGGCGGTCCGGGCTTTCTTT	CATSSPFEGAVRAFF
TRBV19	TRBD1	-	TRBJ2-7	TGTGCCAGTAGTCCACGGGACAGTAGAGGGGACGAGCAGTACTTC	CASSPRDSRGDEQYF
TRBV16	TRBD2	-	TRBJ2-7	TGTGCCAGCAGCCAATCCCGACTAGCCGAGCAGTATTTC	CASSQSRLAEQYF
TRBV20-1	-	-	TRBJ1-2	TGCAGTGCTGTAGGGGTGGGCTATGGCTACACCTTC	CSAVGVGYGYTF
TRBV5-1	-	many	TRBJ1-6	TGCGCCAGCAGCTCAGAGTCTAATTCACCCCTCCACTTT	CASSSESNSPLHF
TRBV6-2/TRBV6-3	TRBD1	-	TRBJ2-1	TGTGCCAGCAGTTTTCGGGACAGGTACAATGAGCAGTTCTTC	CASSFRDRYNEQFF
TRBV29-1	TRBD1	once	TRBJ1-1	TGCAGCGTGGAAGGACAGGTGAACACTGAAGCTTTCTTT	CSVEGQVNTEAFF
TRBV9	-	many	TRBJ2-3	TGTGCCAGCAGCGAGGGGGTGTGGGCGGGGGTTAGCACAGATACGCAGTATTTT	CASSEGVWAGVSTDTQYF
TRBV2	-	-	TRBJ2-1	TGTGCCAGCAGTGAACTCTCCGGGACTCAGCAGTTCTTC	CASSELSGTQQFF
TRBV5-1	-	few	TRBJ2-1	TGCGCCAGCAGCTTGGCCGCTCAGGCAAATGAGCAGTTCTTC	CASSLAAQANEQFF
TRBV6-4	-	many	TRBJ1-5	TGTGCCAGCAGTCTGGAGGTGAATCAGCCCCAGCATTTT	CASSLEVNQPQHF
TRBV20-1	-	many	TRBJ1-5	TGCAGTGCTAGAGATCCCAGGGGTAATCAGCCCCAGCATTTT	CSARDPRGNQPQHF
TRBV27	-	-	TRBJ2-1	TGTGCCAGCAGTTCCAAGACAGTTGGTCGACCCTACAATGAGCAGTTCTTC	CASSSKTVGRPYNEQFF
TRBV7-3	-	-	TRBJ2-3	TGTGCCAGCAGCTTAGTAGGCGGGATGAGCACAGATACGCAGTATTTT	CASSLVGGMSTDTQYF
TRBV5-1	-	-	TRBJ2-5	TGCGCCAGCAGCTTGAGGTTAGGCAGGACCCAGTACTTC	CASSLRLGRTQYF
TRBV27	-	many	TRBJ1-3	TGTGCCAGCCAGGACCGCGGAAACACCATATATTTT	CASQDRGNTIYF
TRBV20-1	-	-	TRBJ1-2	TGCAGTGCTCGAGAGACACGAAACTATGGCTACACCTTC	CSARETRNYGYTF
TRBV6-1	TRBD1	many	TRBJ2-7	TGTGCCAGCAGTGTACCGGGACAGGGCTACGAGCAGTACTTC	CASSVPGQGYEQYF
TRBV20-1	-	many	TRBJ2-3	TGCAGTGCTAGAGATCTCCTACGCGGCACAGATACGCAGTATTTT	CSARDLLRGTDTQYF
TRBV19	-	-	TRBJ1-5	TGTGCCAGTACCTCCGGGGCCCGGGGCAATCAGCCCCAGCATTTT	CASTSGARGNQPQHF
TRBV7-9	-	once	TRBJ2-7	TGTGCCAGCAGCCCTACTGGGACTGACGCCCTCGAGCAGTACTTC	CASSPTGTDALEQYF
TRBV15	-	-	TRBJ2-7	TGTGCCACCGGTAGTACGGGCGACGAGCAGTACTTC	CATGSTGDEQYF
TRBV5-6	-	-	TRBJ1-5	TGTGCCAGCAGCTTCGCGACAACGGGGGGCAATCAGCCCCAGCATTTT	CASSFATTGGNQPQHF
TRBV19	TRBD2	many	TRBJ2-5	TGTGCCAGTAGTGCCCCCCGCCCCGGACTAGCGGGGGTAAGGGGGGAAGAGACCCAGTACTTC	CASSAPRPGLAGVRGEETQYF
TRBV20-1	-	once	TRBJ2-5	TGCAGTGCTAGTCAGGGGAATCGGGGGGAGACCCAGTACTTC	CSASQGNRGETQYF
TRBV11-1	-	-	TRBJ2-1	TGTGCCAGCAGACCTGTCAAAGAGGTCTACAATGAGCAGTTCTTC	CASRPVKEVYNEQFF
TRBV19	-	-	TRBJ1-1	TGTGCCAGTAGTATACAGGGAGGAATGAACACTGAAGCTTTCTTT	CASSIQGGMNTEAFF
TRBV20-1	TRBD1	-	TRBJ2-1	TGCAGTGCTAGATACGACAGGGGTATTGGTGAGCAGTTCTTC	CSARYDRGIGEQFF
TRBV19	TRBD1	-	TRBJ2-7	TGTGCCAGTAGTACCACCCGGACAGGCCCCACTTCCTACGAGCAGTACTTC	CASSTTRTGPTSYEQYF
TRBV12-3/TRBV12-4	-	many	TRBJ2-3	TGTGCCAGCAGTTTGACGGGGGCCGGAGATACGCAGTATTTT	CASSLTGAGDTQYF
TRBV7-2	TRBD1	-	TRBJ2-5	TGTGCCAGCAGCGAAGGACAGGGGGGAGAGACCCAGTACTTC	CASSEGQGGETQYF
TRBV11-2	-	-	TRBJ1-1	TGTGCCAGCAGCTTGGACCTTTCGGCGGGGAACACTGAAGCTTTCTTT	CASSLDLSAGNTEAFF
TRBV5-1	-	many	TRBJ2-3	TGCGCCAGCAGCTTTGGGGGTTTAGTTACAGATACGCAGTATTTT	CASSFGGLVTDTQYF
TRBV12-3/TRBV12-4	-	once	TRBJ1-6	TGTGCCAGCAGCCGGGTTCGGAATTCACCCCTCCACTTT	CASSRVRNSPLHF
TRBV24-1	-	-	TRBJ2-3	TGTGCCACCAGTGATTTGCTTTTGGCTAGTGGCACAGATACGCAGTATTTT	CATSDLLLASGTDTQYF
TRBV12-3/TRBV12-4	-	many	TRBJ1-1	TGTGCCAGCAGGTTCGGCTACAAAACTGAAGCTTTCTTT	CASRFGYKTEAFF
TRBV2	TRBD1	many	TRBJ1-2	TGTGCCAGCAGATTCGATGGACAGGGGGCTTACACCTTC	CASRFDGQGAYTF
TRBV20-1	TRBD2	-	TRBJ2-7	TGCAGTGCTAGACCGACTAGCGGGGGGGATTTCTACGAGCAGTACTTC	CSARPTSGGDFYEQYF
TRBV7-7	-	many	TRBJ1-1	TGTGCCAGCAGCTCCAAGGAGGACACTGAAGCTTTCTTT	CASSSKEDTEAFF
TRBV5-6	TRBD1	-	TRBJ1-2	TGTGCCAGCAGCTTTGAGCTACAGGGGGGTGGTGGCTACACCTTC	CASSFELQGGGGYTF
TRBV2	-	-	TRBJ1-3	TGTGCCAGCAGTGATGGAGCAGGGACTGGAAACACCATATATTTT	CASSDGAGTGNTIYF
TRBV10-3	-	-	TRBJ1-1	TGTGCCATCCAGGGGACGGGCACTGAAGCTTTCTTT	CAIQGTGTEAFF
TRBV6-1	TRBD1	many	TRBJ1-2	TGTGCCAGCAGGGCCGGGACAGGAGCCCCGTTTTATGGCTACACCTTC	CASRAGTGAPFYGYTF
TRBV2	TRBD1	-	TRBJ1-6	TGTGCCAGCAGTCCTCAGGGACAGTCTAATTCACCCCTCCACTTT	CASSPQGQSNSPLHF
TRBV2	TRBD2	-	TRBJ2-1	TGTGCCTGCAGTGCTACCGGGACTAGCGGAAACAATGAGCAGTTCTTC	CACSATGTSGNNEQFF
TRBV7-2	-	many	TRBJ2-3	TGTGCCAGCAGCTCAAAGGGTCCAGTATCCACAGATACGCAGTATTTT	CASSSKGPVSTDTQYF
TRBV12-3/TRBV12-4	-	many	TRBJ1-2	TGTGCCAGCAAGGAGACGGTTAACTATGGCTACACCTTC	CASKETVNYGYTF
TRBV5-1	-	once	TRBJ1-2	TGCGCCAGGCACTCCGGACAAAACTTC	CARHSGQNF
TRBV27	-	-	TRBJ1-6	TGTGCCAGCAAGCGGTCAGGGGAGAACTCCTATAATTCACCCCTCCACTTT	CASKRSGENSYNSPLHF
TRBV29-1	TRBD2	many	TRBJ2-3	TGCAGCGTAGATGCGAGACTAGCGGGCTCAGATACGCAGTATTTT	CSVDARLAGSDTQYF